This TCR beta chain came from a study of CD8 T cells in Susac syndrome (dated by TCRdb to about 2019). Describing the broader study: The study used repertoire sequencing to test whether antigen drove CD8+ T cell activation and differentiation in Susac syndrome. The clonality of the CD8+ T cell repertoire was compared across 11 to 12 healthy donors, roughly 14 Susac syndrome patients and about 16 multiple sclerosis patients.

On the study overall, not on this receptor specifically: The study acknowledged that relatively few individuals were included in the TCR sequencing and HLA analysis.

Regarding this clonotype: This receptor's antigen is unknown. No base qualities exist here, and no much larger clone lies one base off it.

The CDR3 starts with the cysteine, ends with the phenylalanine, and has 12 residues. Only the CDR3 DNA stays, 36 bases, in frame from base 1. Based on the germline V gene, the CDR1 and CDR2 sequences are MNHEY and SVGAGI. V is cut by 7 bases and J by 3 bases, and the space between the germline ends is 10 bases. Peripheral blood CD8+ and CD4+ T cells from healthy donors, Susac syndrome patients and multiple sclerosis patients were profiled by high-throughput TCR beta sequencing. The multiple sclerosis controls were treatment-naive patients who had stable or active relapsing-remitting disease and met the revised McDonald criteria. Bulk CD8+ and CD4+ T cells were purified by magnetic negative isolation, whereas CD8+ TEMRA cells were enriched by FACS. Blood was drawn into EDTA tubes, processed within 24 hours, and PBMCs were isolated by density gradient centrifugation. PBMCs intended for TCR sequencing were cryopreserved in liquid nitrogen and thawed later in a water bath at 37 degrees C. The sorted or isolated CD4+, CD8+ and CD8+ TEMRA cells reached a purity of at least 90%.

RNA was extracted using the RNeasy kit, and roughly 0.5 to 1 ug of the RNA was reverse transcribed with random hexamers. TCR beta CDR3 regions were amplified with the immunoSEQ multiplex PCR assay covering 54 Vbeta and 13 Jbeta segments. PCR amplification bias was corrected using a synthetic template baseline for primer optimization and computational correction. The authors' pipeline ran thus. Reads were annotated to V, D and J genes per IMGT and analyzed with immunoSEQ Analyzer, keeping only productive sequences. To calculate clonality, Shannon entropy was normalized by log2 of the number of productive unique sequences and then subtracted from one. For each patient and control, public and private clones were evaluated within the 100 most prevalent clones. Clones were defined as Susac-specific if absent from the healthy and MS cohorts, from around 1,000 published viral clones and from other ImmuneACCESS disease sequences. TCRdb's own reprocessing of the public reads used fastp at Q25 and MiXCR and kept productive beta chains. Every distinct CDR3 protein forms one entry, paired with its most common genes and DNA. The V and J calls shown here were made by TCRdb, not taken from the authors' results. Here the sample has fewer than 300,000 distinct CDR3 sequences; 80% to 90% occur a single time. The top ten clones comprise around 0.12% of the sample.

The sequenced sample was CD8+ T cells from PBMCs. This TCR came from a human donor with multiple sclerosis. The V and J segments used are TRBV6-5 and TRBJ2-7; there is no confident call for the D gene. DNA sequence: TGTGCCAGCAACAACCGTGGCTACGAGCAGTACTTC. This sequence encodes CASNNRGYEQYF.